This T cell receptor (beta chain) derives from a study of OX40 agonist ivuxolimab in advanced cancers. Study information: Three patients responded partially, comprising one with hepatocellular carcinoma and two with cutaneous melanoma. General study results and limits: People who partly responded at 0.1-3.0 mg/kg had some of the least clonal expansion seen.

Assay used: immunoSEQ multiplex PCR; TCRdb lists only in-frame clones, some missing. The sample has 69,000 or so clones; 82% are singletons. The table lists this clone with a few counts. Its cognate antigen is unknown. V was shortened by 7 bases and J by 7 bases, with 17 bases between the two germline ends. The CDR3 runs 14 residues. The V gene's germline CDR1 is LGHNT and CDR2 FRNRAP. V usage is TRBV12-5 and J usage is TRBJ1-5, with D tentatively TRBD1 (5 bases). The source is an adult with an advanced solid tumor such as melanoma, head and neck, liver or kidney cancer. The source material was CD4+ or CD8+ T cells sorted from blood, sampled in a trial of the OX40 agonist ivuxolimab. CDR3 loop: CASALGEGLQPQHF. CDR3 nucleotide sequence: TGTGCTAGTGCCCTGGGTGAGGGGCTCCAGCCCCAGCATTTT.